A selection of T cell receptor beta chains follows, all from one sample in a study of human CD8 memory T cell subsets. Reprocessing the 5' RACE reads, TCRdb reports a single entry for every CDR3 protein and omits DNA. The data include around 19,000 distinct CDR3 sequences; the top ten clones carry 5.4%. The sample was CD8+ T cells from PBMCs. These receptors all come from a human donor in good health. Both conserved end residues are part of each CDR3.

j_call	v_call	cdr3_aa
TRBJ2-5	TRBV6-5	CASSYEAADQETQYF
TRBJ1-3	TRBV7-2	CASSLDAVDTIYF
TRBJ2-5	TRBV27	CASSYLAGVETQYF
TRBJ2-1	TRBV27	CASSLGAVTYNEQFF
TRBJ2-2	TRBV3-1	CASSPFRTGNTGELFF
TRBJ2-1	TRBV6-2/TRBV6-3	CASSHSGIYNEQFF
TRBJ2-7	TRBV3-1	CASSSSGTSSDEQYF
TRBJ2-5	TRBV14	CASAAWTSGAKETQYF
TRBJ1-1	TRBV19	CASIHRGRQYTEAFF
TRBJ2-2	TRBV28	CASSFYTGELFF
TRBJ1-2	TRBV2	CASSESQGDVVYGYTF
TRBJ1-2	TRBV6-5	CASSYSHGYGYTF
TRBJ2-3	TRBV28	CASSPSFGATTDTQYF
TRBJ1-1	TRBV4-3	CASSQDGGTGGWNTEAFF
TRBJ1-5	TRBV5-6	CASSLYVDVGLAQHF
TRBJ2-7	TRBV5-1	CASSLESSGSSYEQYF